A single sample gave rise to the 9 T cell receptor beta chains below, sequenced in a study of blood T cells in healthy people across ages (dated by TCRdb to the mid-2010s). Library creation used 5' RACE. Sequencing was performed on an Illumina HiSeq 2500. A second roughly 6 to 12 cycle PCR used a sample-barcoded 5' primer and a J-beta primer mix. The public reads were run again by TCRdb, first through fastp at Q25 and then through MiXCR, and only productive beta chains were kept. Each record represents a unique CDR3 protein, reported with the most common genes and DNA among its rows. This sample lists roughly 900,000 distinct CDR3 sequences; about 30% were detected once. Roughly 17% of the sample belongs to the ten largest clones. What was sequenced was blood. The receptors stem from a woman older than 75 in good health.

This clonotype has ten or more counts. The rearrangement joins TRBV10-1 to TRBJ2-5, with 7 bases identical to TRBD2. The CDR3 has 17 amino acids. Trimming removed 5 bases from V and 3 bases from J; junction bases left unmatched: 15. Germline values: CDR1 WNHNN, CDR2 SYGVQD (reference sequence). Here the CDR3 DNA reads TGCGCCAGCAGTCCGGGGGGTTTCGGGCCGCAAAAAGAGACCCAGTACTTC. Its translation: CASSPGGFGPQKETQYF.

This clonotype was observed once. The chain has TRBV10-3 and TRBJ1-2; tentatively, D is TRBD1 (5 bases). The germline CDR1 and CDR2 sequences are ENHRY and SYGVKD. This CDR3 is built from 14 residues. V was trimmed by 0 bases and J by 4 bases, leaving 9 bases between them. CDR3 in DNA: TGTGCCATCAGTGAGTCGTGGGGGAGCTATGGCTACACCTTC. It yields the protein CAISESWGSYGYTF.

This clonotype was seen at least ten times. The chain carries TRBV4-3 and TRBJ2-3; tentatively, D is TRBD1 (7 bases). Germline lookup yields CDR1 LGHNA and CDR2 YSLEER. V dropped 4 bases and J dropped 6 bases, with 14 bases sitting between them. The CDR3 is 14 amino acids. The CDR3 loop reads CASSLRGRRDTQYF. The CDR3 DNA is TGCGCCAGCAGCCTCAGGGGGAGGAGGGATACGCAGTATTTT.

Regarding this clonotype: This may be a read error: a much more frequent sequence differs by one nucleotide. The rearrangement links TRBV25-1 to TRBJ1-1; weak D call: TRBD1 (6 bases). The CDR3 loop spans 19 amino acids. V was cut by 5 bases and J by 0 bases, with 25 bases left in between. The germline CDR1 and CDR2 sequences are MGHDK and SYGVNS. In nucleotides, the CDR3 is TGTGCCAGCAGTCCTACGGAACAGGGCTGGGGGATAATGAACACTGAAGCTTTCTTT. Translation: CASSPTEQGWGIMNTEAFF.

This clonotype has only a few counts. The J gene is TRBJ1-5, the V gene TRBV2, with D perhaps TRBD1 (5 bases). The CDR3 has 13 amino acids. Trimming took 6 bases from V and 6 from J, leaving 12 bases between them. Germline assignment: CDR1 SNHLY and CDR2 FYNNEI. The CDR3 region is CASSDSESQPQHF. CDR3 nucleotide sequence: TGTGCCAGCAGCGACAGCGAATCTCAGCCCCAGCATTTT.

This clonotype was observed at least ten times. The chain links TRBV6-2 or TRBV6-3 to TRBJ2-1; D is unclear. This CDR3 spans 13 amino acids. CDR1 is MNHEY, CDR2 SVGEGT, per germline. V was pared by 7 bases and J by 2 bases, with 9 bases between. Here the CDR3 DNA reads TGTGCCAGCATGGCACTTACCTACAATGAGCAGTTCTTC. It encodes CASMALTYNEQFF.

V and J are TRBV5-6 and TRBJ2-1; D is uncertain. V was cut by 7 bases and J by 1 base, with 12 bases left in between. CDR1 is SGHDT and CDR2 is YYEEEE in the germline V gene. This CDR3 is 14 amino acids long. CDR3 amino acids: CASGWWGSYNEQFF. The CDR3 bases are TGTGCCAGCGGCTGGTGGGGTTCCTACAATGAGCAGTTCTTC.

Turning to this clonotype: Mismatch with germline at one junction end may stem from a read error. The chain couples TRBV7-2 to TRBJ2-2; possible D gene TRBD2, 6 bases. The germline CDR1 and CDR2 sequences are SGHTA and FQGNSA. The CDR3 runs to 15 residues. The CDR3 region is CANSPGLLNTGELFF. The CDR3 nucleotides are TGTGCCAACAGCCCGGGACTTCTGAACACCGGGGAGCTGTTTTTT.

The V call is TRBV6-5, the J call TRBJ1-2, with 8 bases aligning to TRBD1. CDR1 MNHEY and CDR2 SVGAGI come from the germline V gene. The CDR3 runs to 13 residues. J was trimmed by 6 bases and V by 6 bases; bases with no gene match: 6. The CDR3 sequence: CASRPRQGNGYTF. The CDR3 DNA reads TGTGCCAGCAGGCCCAGACAGGGGAATGGCTACACCTTC.